Each of the 14 T cell receptor beta chains below was sequenced from the same sample in a study of tumor-infiltrating lymphocytes in primary liver carcinoma. The authors made TCR beta cDNA from 450 to 600 ng total RNA with a constant-region primer. Three nested multiplex PCR rounds, a slightly modified ARM-PCR method, built the TCR beta libraries. Amplification in the first two PCR rounds was performed using TRBV1-TRBV30 forward primers and a C-beta reverse primer for 10 cycles each. TCRdb redid the calling of the multiplex PCR reads with MiXCR, one entry per CDR3 protein. The table has 310,000 or so distinct CDR3 sequences, roughly three fifths seen once. Unsorted whole blood supplied the RNA, and germline DNA was extracted too. Sequencing was performed on peripheral blood. The receptors here all came from a woman aged 30 to 39 with primary liver carcinoma and hepatitis B virus infection.

On this clonotype: One end of the junction varies from germline; a read error may be responsible. The CDR3 bases are TGTGCCAGCAACTTAGAGGTTAGGGGCGTACCCCTCCACTTT. It encodes CASNLEVRGVPLHF. V gene TRBV11-2 combines with J gene TRBJ1-6; D possibly corresponds to TRBD1 (5 bases). CDR1 is SGHAT, CDR2 FQNNGV, per germline. The length of the CDR3 is 14 residues.

This clonotype came up a few times. This rearrangement joins TRBV5-4 to TRBJ1-2; D ambiguous. The length of the CDR3 is 13 residues. Trimming cost V 0 bases and J 1 base, with 4 bases left between them. The germline V gene has CDR1 SGHNT and CDR2 YYREEE (reference sequence). For the CDR3, the DNA is TGTGCCAGCAGCTTGGACATTAACTATGGCTACACCTTC. Translation: CASSLDINYGYTF. Using reference TRBV5-4 and TRBJ1-2 for the parts outside the CDR3, the full variable domain is ETGVTQSPTHLIKTRGQQVTLRCSSQSGHNTVSWYQQALGQGPQFIFQYYREEENGRGNFPPRFSGLQFPNYSSELNVNALELDDSALYLCASSLDINYGYTFGSGTRLTVV.

Note on this clonotype: The junction shows a germline mismatch at one end, possibly a read error. The chain couples TRBV11-2 to TRBJ2-2; TRBD2 is a possible D gene (5 bases). This CDR3 region has 14 residues. Germline V gene lookup returns CDR1 SGHAT and CDR2 FQNNGV. The CDR3 protein is CTSSLLVGTRELFF. DNA of the CDR3: TGTACCAGCAGCTTACTAGTGGGCACCAGGGAGCTGTTTTTT.

The table lists this clonotype with many counts. The chain combines TRBV4-1 with TRBJ2-3, with 8 bases that match TRBD2. The germline gives CDR1 MGHRA, CDR2 YSYEKL. The CDR3 runs 15 residues. The J segment lost 0 bases and the V segment lost 3 bases, leaving 2 bases of the junction unmatched. CDR3 protein: CASSHVAGSTDTQYF. For the CDR3, the DNA is TGCGCCAGCAGCCACGTAGCGGGAAGCACAGATACGCAGTATTTT.

The V gene is TRBV6-5, the J gene TRBJ1-5; TRBD1 matches at 7 bases. The CDR3 is made up of 14 amino acids. Germline V gene data show CDR1 as MNHEY and CDR2 as SVGAGI. With 7 bases clipped from V and 6 bases from J, the junction kept 9 bases outside the gene matches. The CDR3 region has the DNA TGTGCCAGCAAGGGCACAGGGGTAAGTCAGCCCCAGCATTTT. It encodes CASKGTGVSQPQHF.

About this clonotype: It is likely a read error, because the conserved phenylalanine at the end of the CDR3 is missing. V and J are TRBV6-5 and TRBJ2-1; 10 positions match TRBD2. The CDR3 loop spans 14 amino acids. The trim removed 5 bases at V and 7 bases at J, leaving 5 bases unmatched. Germline values: CDR1 MNHEY, CDR2 SVGAGI. CDR3 nucleotide sequence: TGTGCCAGCAGTGCTAGCGGGGGCCTAAATGAGCAGTTCTTA. Protein: CASSASGGLNEQFL.

This sequence joins TRBV4-3 and TRBJ2-4, with 8 bases that match TRBD1. Unmatched junction bases numbered 15, after V lost 0 bases and J lost 11 bases. From germline, CDR1 is LGHNA and CDR2 YSLEER. The CDR3 spans 17 residues. This CDR3 is CASSQDYTGGSKNVQYF. The CDR3 DNA reads TGCGCCAGCAGCCAAGATTACACAGGGGGGTCCAAAAATGTTCAGTACTTC.

As for this clonotype: A much bigger clone sits one base away, suggesting this may be a read error. This chain uses TRBV4-1 with TRBJ2-7; possible D gene TRBD1, 8 bases. The CDR3 extends over 15 amino acids. CDR1 is MGHRA, CDR2 YSYEKL, per germline. The CDR3 sequence is CACSHTGGDSYEQYF. In DNA, the CDR3 is TGCGCCTGCAGCCATACAGGGGGGGATTCCTACGAGCAGTACTTC.

The chain combines TRBV7-9 with TRBJ2-1; D is possibly TRBD1 or TRBD2 (6 bases each). The CDR3 covers 14 residues. V lost 7 bases and J 8 bases, leaving 18 bases between the germline ends. Germline V CDR1 and CDR2: SEHNR, FQNEAQ (reference sequence). In DNA form, the CDR3 reads TGTGCCAGCACTTCCAGAGGGGGGTTCGATGAGCAGTTCTTC. This translates into CASTSRGGFDEQFF.

In its sample, this clonotype was seen once. Being one base from a much bigger clone, this may be a read error. The CDR3 loop reads CASTPGAGYTDTQYF. The CDR3 DNA follows: TGTGCCAGCACCCCGGGAGCGGGATATACAGATACGCAGTATTTT. The chain joins TRBV12-3 or TRBV12-4 to TRBJ2-3; 7 bases match TRBD2. The V and J ends lost 7 bases and 3 bases, in that order; junction bases with no gene match: 10. The CDR3 runs to 15 residues.

A note on this clonotype: A much larger clone lies a single base off, so this may be a read error. V and J are TRBV6-1 and TRBJ2-1; 10 positions agree with TRBD2. V shed 6 bases and J 8 bases; nucleotides not matched to a gene: 4. Germline-derived CDR1 and CDR2 are MNHNS and SASEGT. This CDR3 is built from 13 residues. The CDR3 nucleotides are TGTGCCAGCAGGCTAGCGGGAGCCGATGAGCAGTTCTTC. This translates into CASRLAGADEQFF.

This chain joins TRBV7-8 and TRBJ2-2; D is uncertain. V lost 5 bases, J lost 9 bases, and 22 bases lay in between. Germline CDR1 is SGHVS and CDR2 is FQNEAQ. The CDR3 has 16 amino acids. CDR3 in amino acids: CASSGPLNLGMRELFF. The CDR3 DNA follows: TGTGCCAGCAGCGGGCCTCTAAATCTAGGGATGAGGGAGCTGTTTTTT.

The V and J genes are TRBV4-1 and TRBJ2-3; either TRBD1 or TRBD2 may fit D (5 bases each). The germline V gene has CDR1 MGHRA and CDR2 YSYEKL. The V end was cut by 1 base, the J end by 2 bases, with 16 bases between. This CDR3 is 17 amino acids long. DNA of the CDR3: TGCGCCAGCAGCCAAGTTGACAGAGGGGTCTCCACAGATACGCAGTATTTT. It specifies CASSQVDRGVSTDTQYF.

A remark on this clonotype: This could be a read error, since a much larger clone is one nucleotide away. The V and J genes are TRBV6-1 and TRBJ2-7, with 7 positions matching TRBD1. Germline V gene lookup returns CDR1 MNHNS and CDR2 SASEGT. This CDR3 is built from 14 residues. The CDR3 is CGSSKRSDRNEQYF. CDR3 nucleotide sequence: TGTGGCAGCAGTAAGCGGTCGGACAGGAACGAGCAGTACTTC.